This paragraph covers one T cell receptor (beta chain) sequence. As handled by the study authors: Estimation of nucleated cell counts was performed using reference gene primer amplification. This table comes from immunoSEQ multiplex PCR, and its TCRdb copy is limited to in-frame clones, with some not included. V and J calls and clone size are copied from that table; D and trimming were computed from the DNA. The sample yields around 250,000 clones, approximately 83% seen once. Cohorts were assigned according to the clinical history that participants reported. Trimming took off 2 bases at V and 0 bases at J, with 14 bases between the two ends. CDR3 length equals 17 residues. Per the germline V gene, CDR1 is LGHNA and CDR2 is YNFKEQ. This sample is drawn from a study of blood T cell repertoires in COVID-19. Study background: The origin of the acute and convalescent COVID-19 samples was the United States, Italy and Spain.

This receptor was taken from a woman aged 50 to 60 who had recovered from COVID-19. The gene calls are TRBV4-2 and TRBJ2-1; possibly TRBD2 for D (6 bases). The sample was PBMCs or T cells enriched from blood (not recorded which). CDR3 DNA: TGTGCCAGCAGCCAATGGCCCCGGGAGAGCTCCTACAATGAGCAGTTCTTC. The encoded protein is CASSQWPRESSYNEQFF.